The rows below give T cell receptor beta chains drawn from one sample of a study of blood T cell repertoires in COVID-19. Sequencing used immunoSEQ multiplex PCR; TCRdb keeps in-frame clones, though not all of them. The sample has under 300,000 clones, 65% to 85% seen once. Input material: PBMCs or T cells enriched from blood (not recorded which). These TCRs come from a man aged 45-65 years who had recovered from COVID-19. Each CDR3 is given with its conserved first and last residue. The D gene is left open where the match is weak. Clone size is shown for a subset of rows, as once, few, many or a class of expanded clone.

abundance: once; v_gene: TRBV2; j_gene: TRBJ1-6; d_gene: -; CDR3aa: CASSGSHDNSPLHF; CDR3nt: TGTGCCAGCAGTGGTTCACATGATAATTCACCCCTCCACTTT
abundance: -; v_gene: TRBV6-4; j_gene: TRBJ1-5; d_gene: -; CDR3aa: CASSVSAGGNQPQHF; CDR3nt: TGTGCCAGCAGTGTTTCGGCAGGGGGCAATCAGCCCCAGCATTTT
abundance: -; v_gene: TRBV7-3; j_gene: TRBJ2-6; d_gene: -; CDR3aa: CASSLSGDYPSGANVLTF; CDR3nt: TGTGCCAGCAGCTTATCGGGTGACTACCCCTCTGGGGCCAACGTCCTGACTTTC
abundance: -; v_gene: TRBV6-6; j_gene: TRBJ1-1; d_gene: -; CDR3aa: CAGGRANTEAFF; CDR3nt: TGTGCCGGGGGGAGGGCGAACACTGAAGCTTTCTTT
abundance: -; v_gene: TRBV5-8; j_gene: TRBJ2-1; d_gene: -; CDR3aa: CASSWGEPPFKQFF; CDR3nt: TGTGCCAGCAGCTGGGGGGAGCCACCGTTCAAGCAGTTCTTC
abundance: -; v_gene: TRBV27; j_gene: TRBJ1-1; d_gene: -; CDR3aa: CASSFQQYTEAFF; CDR3nt: TGTGCCAGCAGTTTCCAACAATACACTGAAGCTTTCTTT
abundance: -; v_gene: TRBV7-2; j_gene: TRBJ2-1; d_gene: -; CDR3aa: CASSLGVGGTRDEQFF; CDR3nt: TGTGCCAGCAGCTTAGGAGTGGGAGGAACAAGGGATGAGCAGTTCTTC
abundance: -; v_gene: TRBV5-1; j_gene: TRBJ1-2; d_gene: TRBD1; CDR3aa: CASSPGTGYGYTF; CDR3nt: TGCGCCAGCAGCCCCGGGACAGGGTATGGCTACACCTTC
abundance: -; v_gene: TRBV29-1; j_gene: TRBJ2-7; d_gene: -; CDR3aa: CSVNSDTGSDEQYF; CDR3nt: TGCAGCGTGAACTCCGACACGGGGAGCGACGAGCAGTACTTC
abundance: -; v_gene: TRBV4-2; j_gene: TRBJ1-4; d_gene: TRBD1; CDR3aa: CASSHDRGGEKLFF; CDR3nt: TGTGCCAGCAGCCACGACAGGGGAGGTGAAAAACTGTTTTTT
abundance: -; v_gene: TRBV11-3; j_gene: TRBJ1-6; d_gene: TRBD1; CDR3aa: CASSSNGQGNSPLHF; CDR3nt: TGTGCCAGCAGCTCGAACGGACAGGGTAATTCACCCCTCCACTTT
abundance: -; v_gene: TRBV6-5; j_gene: TRBJ1-3; d_gene: -; CDR3aa: CASSSQGYGNTIYF; CDR3nt: TGTGCCAGCAGTTCGCAGGGATATGGAAACACCATATATTTT
abundance: -; v_gene: TRBV27; j_gene: TRBJ1-2; d_gene: -; CDR3aa: CASHAGVFYGYTF; CDR3nt: TGTGCCAGCCATGCGGGGGTTTTCTATGGCTACACCTTC
abundance: few; v_gene: TRBV29-1; j_gene: TRBJ1-1; d_gene: -; CDR3aa: CSVEARLEAEAFF; CDR3nt: TGCAGCGTTGAGGCCCGCCTAGAGGCTGAAGCTTTCTTT
abundance: once; v_gene: TRBV11-2; j_gene: TRBJ2-2; d_gene: -; CDR3aa: CASSLEPVNTGELFF; CDR3nt: TGTGCCAGCAGCTTAGAGCCAGTAAACACCGGGGAGCTGTTTTTT
abundance: -; v_gene: TRBV28; j_gene: TRBJ2-3; d_gene: TRBD2; CDR3aa: CASSLSGLAGASTDTQYF; CDR3nt: TGTGCCAGCAGTTTATCCGGACTAGCGGGCGCTAGCACAGATACGCAGTATTTT
abundance: -; v_gene: TRBV7-8; j_gene: TRBJ2-5; d_gene: -; CDR3aa: CASSLVAGQGQETQYF; CDR3nt: TGTGCCAGCAGCTTAGTGGCAGGGCAGGGTCAAGAGACCCAGTACTTC
abundance: -; v_gene: TRBV7-9; j_gene: TRBJ2-7; d_gene: -; CDR3aa: CASSPTSSYEQYF; CDR3nt: TGTGCCAGCAGCCCCACAAGCTCCTACGAGCAGTACTTC
abundance: once; v_gene: TRBV5-5; j_gene: TRBJ1-1; d_gene: -; CDR3aa: CASSLAARGWNTEAFF; CDR3nt: TGTGCCAGCAGCTTGGCCGCCAGGGGCTGGAACACTGAAGCTTTCTTT
abundance: -; v_gene: TRBV4-2; j_gene: TRBJ2-5; d_gene: -; CDR3aa: CASSPTGVKQETQYF; CDR3nt: TGTGCCAGCAGCCCAACGGGAGTGAAGCAAGAGACCCAGTACTTC
abundance: -; v_gene: TRBV10-3; j_gene: TRBJ2-2; d_gene: TRBD2; CDR3aa: CAISESGLAEKNTGELFF; CDR3nt: TGTGCCATCAGTGAGTCGGGCCTAGCGGAAAAGAACACCGGGGAGCTGTTTTTT
abundance: -; v_gene: TRBV28; j_gene: TRBJ2-2; d_gene: -; CDR3aa: CASSLPGVFTGELFF; CDR3nt: TGTGCCAGCAGTCTACCCGGGGTCTTCACCGGGGAGCTGTTTTTT
abundance: few; v_gene: TRBV5-8; j_gene: TRBJ2-3; d_gene: -; CDR3aa: CASSLAGRGDTQYF; CDR3nt: TGTGCCAGCAGCTTGGCAGGCAGGGGAGATACGCAGTATTTT
abundance: -; v_gene: TRBV7-3; j_gene: TRBJ2-3; d_gene: TRBD1; CDR3aa: CASKLQGAPADTQYF; CDR3nt: TGTGCCAGCAAGCTGCAGGGGGCGCCCGCAGATACGCAGTATTTT
abundance: -; v_gene: TRBV12-3/TRBV12-4; j_gene: TRBJ1-2; d_gene: -; CDR3aa: CASSPSVSDGYTF; CDR3nt: TGTGCCAGCAGTCCATCGGTCTCGGATGGCTACACCTTC
abundance: -; v_gene: TRBV6-5; j_gene: TRBJ2-1; d_gene: -; CDR3aa: CASNIRDLVYNEQFF; CDR3nt: TGTGCCAGCAATATCCGGGACTTGGTTTACAATGAGCAGTTCTTC
abundance: -; v_gene: TRBV27; j_gene: TRBJ2-7; d_gene: TRBD2; CDR3aa: CASAASGGPPAYYEQYF; CDR3nt: TGTGCCAGCGCAGCTAGCGGGGGGCCGCCCGCCTACTACGAGCAGTACTTC
abundance: -; v_gene: TRBV18; j_gene: TRBJ2-3; d_gene: TRBD1; CDR3aa: CASSPRTGSSTDTQYF; CDR3nt: TGTGCCAGCTCACCACGGACAGGTTCTAGCACAGATACGCAGTATTTT
abundance: -; v_gene: TRBV18; j_gene: TRBJ2-3; d_gene: -; CDR3aa: CASSLSSTDTQYF; CDR3nt: TGTGCCAGCTCCCTCTCTAGCACAGATACGCAGTATTTT
abundance: -; v_gene: TRBV24-1; j_gene: TRBJ2-3; d_gene: TRBD2; CDR3aa: CATSAGGWADTQYF; CDR3nt: TGTGCCACCAGTGCGGGGGGGTGGGCAGATACGCAGTATTTT
abundance: -; v_gene: TRBV3-1/TRBV3-2; j_gene: TRBJ1-6; d_gene: TRBD1; CDR3aa: CASSQGTDSSPLHF; CDR3nt: TGTGCCAGCAGCCAGGGGACAGACAGCTCGCCCCTCCACTTT
abundance: few; v_gene: TRBV7-7; j_gene: TRBJ1-4; d_gene: TRBD1; CDR3aa: CASSLVGTGVMGATNEKLFF; CDR3nt: TGTGCTAGCAGCTTAGTAGGGACAGGGGTTATGGGGGCAACTAATGAAAAACTGTTTTTT
abundance: -; v_gene: TRBV7-9; j_gene: TRBJ2-2; d_gene: TRBD1; CDR3aa: CASSPTGGANTGELFF; CDR3nt: TGTGCCAGCAGTCCGACAGGGGGGGCGAACACCGGGGAGCTGTTTTTT
abundance: few; v_gene: TRBV12-3/TRBV12-4; j_gene: TRBJ1-5; d_gene: -; CDR3aa: CASSWGPNQPQHF; CDR3nt: TGTGCCAGCAGTTGGGGGCCGAATCAGCCCCAGCATTTT
abundance: -; v_gene: TRBV7-9; j_gene: TRBJ2-2; d_gene: -; CDR3aa: CASSSWGGRTNTGELFF; CDR3nt: TGTGCCAGCAGCTCTTGGGGGGGCAGAACTAACACCGGGGAGCTGTTTTTT
abundance: -; v_gene: TRBV12-3/TRBV12-4; j_gene: TRBJ2-7; d_gene: -; CDR3aa: CASSFPGRDEQYF; CDR3nt: TGTGCCAGCAGTTTCCCAGGGCGTGACGAGCAGTACTTC
abundance: few; v_gene: TRBV24-1; j_gene: TRBJ1-6; d_gene: TRBD1; CDR3aa: CATSPGQSNSPLHF; CDR3nt: TGTGCCACCAGTCCGGGACAGTCTAATTCACCCCTCCACTTT
abundance: -; v_gene: TRBV28; j_gene: TRBJ2-1; d_gene: TRBD1; CDR3aa: CASEAWDRGRKTSYNEQFF; CDR3nt: TGTGCCAGCGAAGCGTGGGACAGGGGGCGCAAAACCTCCTACAATGAGCAGTTCTTC
abundance: -; v_gene: TRBV7-3; j_gene: TRBJ2-5; d_gene: TRBD2; CDR3aa: CASSVGLAGIQETQYF; CDR3nt: TGTGCCAGCAGCGTCGGACTAGCGGGGATTCAAGAGACCCAGTACTTC
abundance: -; v_gene: TRBV27; j_gene: TRBJ1-2; d_gene: TRBD1; CDR3aa: CASSRGQGVNYGYTF; CDR3nt: TGTGCCAGCAGTAGAGGACAGGGAGTTAACTATGGCTACACCTTC
abundance: -; v_gene: TRBV28; j_gene: TRBJ2-6; d_gene: TRBD2; CDR3aa: CASSLSLGEGPTQGANVLTF; CDR3nt: TGTGCCAGCAGTCTTTCCCTTGGGGAGGGGCCTACCCAGGGGGCCAACGTCCTGACTTTC
abundance: -; v_gene: TRBV12-3/TRBV12-4; j_gene: TRBJ2-1; d_gene: TRBD2; CDR3aa: CASSSSAGGEQFF; CDR3nt: TGTGCCAGCAGCTCCTCAGCGGGAGGGGAGCAGTTCTTC